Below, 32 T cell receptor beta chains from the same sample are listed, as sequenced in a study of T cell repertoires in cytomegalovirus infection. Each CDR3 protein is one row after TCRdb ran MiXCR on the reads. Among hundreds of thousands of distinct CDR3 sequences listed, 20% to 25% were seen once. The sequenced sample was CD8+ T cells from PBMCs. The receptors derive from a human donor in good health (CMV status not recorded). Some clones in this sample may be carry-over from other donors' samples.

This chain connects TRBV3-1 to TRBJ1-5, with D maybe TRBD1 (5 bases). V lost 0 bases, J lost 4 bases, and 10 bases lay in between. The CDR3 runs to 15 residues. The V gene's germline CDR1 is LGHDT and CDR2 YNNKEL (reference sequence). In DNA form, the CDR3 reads TGTGCCAGCAGCCAAGAGGGGGTACCAAATCAGCCCCAGCATTTT. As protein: CASSQEGVPNQPQHF.

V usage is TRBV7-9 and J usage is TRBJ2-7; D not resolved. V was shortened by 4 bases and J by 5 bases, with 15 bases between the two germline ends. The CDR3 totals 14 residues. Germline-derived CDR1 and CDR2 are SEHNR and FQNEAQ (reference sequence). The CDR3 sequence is CASSYRAGRDEQYF. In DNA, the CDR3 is TGTGCCAGCAGCTACCGGGCCGGACGAGACGAGCAGTACTTC.

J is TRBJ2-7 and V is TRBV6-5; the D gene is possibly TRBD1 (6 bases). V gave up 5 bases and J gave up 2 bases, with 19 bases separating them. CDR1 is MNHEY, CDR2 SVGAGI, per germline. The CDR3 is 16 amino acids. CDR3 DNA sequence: TGTGCCAGCAGTAGCAGGGGTGGTGGAGTGGCCTACGAGCAGTACTTC. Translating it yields CASSSRGGGVAYEQYF.

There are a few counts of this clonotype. As DNA, the CDR3 is TGCAGTGCTAGAGATCTGGGGGCATATGAGCAGTTCTTC. It codes for CSARDLGAYEQFF. This chain uses TRBV20-1 with TRBJ2-1, with D perhaps TRBD1 (6 bases). Trimming removed 0 bases from V and 8 bases from J, with 11 bases in between. Germline loops: CDR1 DFQATT, CDR2 SNEGSKA (reference sequence). There are 13 residues in the CDR3.

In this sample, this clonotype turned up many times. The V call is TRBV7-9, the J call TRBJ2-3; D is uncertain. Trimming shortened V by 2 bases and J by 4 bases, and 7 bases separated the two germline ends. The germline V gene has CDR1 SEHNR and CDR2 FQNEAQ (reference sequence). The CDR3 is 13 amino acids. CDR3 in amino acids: CASSLTEPDTQYF. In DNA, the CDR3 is TGTGCCAGCAGCTTAACGGAGCCAGATACGCAGTATTTT.

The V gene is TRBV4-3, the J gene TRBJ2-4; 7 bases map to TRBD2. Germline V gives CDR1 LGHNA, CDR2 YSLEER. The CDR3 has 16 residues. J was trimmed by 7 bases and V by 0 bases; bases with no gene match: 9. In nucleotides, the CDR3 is TGCGCCAGCAGCCAAGATAAAGAGCGGGGATCGAACATTCAGTACTTC. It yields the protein CASSQDKERGSNIQYF.

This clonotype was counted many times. The DNA for the CDR3 is TGTGCCAGCAGCTTTAATGGACAGGGTGGAACTTTCTTT. Its translation: CASSFNGQGGTFF. This rearrangement joins TRBV7-9 to TRBJ1-1; 8 bases match TRBD1. The CDR3 runs 13 residues. V lost 3 bases, J lost 12 bases, and 9 bases stayed unmatched. CDR1 SEHNR and CDR2 FQNEAQ come from the germline V gene (reference sequence). The full variable domain, its missing parts supplied by reference TRBV7-9 and TRBJ1-1, is DTGVSQNPRHKITKRGQNVTFRCDPISEHNRLYWYRQTLGQGPEFLTYFQNEAQLEKSRLLSDRFSAERPKGSFSTLEIQRTEQGDSAMYLCASSFNGQGGTFFGQGTRLTVV.

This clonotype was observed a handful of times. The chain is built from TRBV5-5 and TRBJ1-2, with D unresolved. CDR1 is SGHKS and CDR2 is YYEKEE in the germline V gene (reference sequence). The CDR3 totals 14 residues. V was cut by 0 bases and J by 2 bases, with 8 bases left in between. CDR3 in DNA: TGTGCCAGCAGCTTGGATGGGATCAACTATGGCTACACCTTC. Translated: CASSLDGINYGYTF.

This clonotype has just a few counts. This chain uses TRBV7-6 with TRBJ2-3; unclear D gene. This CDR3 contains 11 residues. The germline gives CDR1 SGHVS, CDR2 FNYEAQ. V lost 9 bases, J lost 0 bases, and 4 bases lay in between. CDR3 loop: CASQSTDTQYF. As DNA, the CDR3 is TGTGCCAGTCAGAGCACAGATACGCAGTATTTT.

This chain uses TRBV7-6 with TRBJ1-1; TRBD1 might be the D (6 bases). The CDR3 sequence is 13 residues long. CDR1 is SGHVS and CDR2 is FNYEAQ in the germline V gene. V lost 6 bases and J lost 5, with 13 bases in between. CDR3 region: CASRPQGGTEAFF. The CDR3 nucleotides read TGTGCCAGCAGACCACAGGGAGGAACTGAAGCTTTCTTT.

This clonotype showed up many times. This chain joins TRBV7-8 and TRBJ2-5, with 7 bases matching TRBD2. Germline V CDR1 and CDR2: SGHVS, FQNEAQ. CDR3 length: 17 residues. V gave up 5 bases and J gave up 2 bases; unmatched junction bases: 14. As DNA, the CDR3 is TGTGCCAGCAGCCATCCCTGGGAGGGCCCCTTTCAAGAGACCCAGTACTTC. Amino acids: CASSHPWEGPFQETQYF.

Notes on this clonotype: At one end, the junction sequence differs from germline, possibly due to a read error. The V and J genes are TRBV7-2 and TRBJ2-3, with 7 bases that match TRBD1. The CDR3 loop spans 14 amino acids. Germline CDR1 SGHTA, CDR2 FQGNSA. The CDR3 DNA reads TGTGTCAGCAGCTTAGCAGGGGGAACAGATACGCAGTATTTT. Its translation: CVSSLAGGTDTQYF.

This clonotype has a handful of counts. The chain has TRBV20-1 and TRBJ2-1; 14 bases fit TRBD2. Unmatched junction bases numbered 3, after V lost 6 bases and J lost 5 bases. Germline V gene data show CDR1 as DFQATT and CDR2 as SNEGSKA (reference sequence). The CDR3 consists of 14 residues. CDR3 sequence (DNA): TGCAGTGCCATGACTAGCGGGGGGGACAATGAGCAGTTCTTC. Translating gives CSAMTSGGDNEQFF.

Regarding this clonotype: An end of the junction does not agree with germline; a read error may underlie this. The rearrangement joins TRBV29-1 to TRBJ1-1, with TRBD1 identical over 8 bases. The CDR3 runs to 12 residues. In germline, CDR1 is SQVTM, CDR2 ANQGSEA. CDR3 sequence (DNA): TGCAGCGTAAGAGGACAGGGCGCGGTGGCTTACTTT. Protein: CSVRGQGAVAYF.

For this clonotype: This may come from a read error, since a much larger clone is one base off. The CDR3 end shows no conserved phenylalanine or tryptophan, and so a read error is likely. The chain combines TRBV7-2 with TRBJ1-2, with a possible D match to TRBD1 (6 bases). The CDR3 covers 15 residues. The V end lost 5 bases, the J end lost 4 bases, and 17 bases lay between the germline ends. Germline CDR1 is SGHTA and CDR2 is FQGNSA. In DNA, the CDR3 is TGTGCCAGCAGCCTAAATTCACGAGGGGGCTATGGCTACACCCTC. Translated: CASSLNSRGGYGYTL.

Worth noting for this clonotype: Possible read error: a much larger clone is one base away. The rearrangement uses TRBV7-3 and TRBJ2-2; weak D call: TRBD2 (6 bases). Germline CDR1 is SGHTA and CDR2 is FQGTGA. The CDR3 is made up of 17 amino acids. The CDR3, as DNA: TGTGCCAGCAGCTTAGACCCGGGGACTCTCAACACCGGGGAGCTGCTTTTT. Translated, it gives CASSLDPGTLNTGELLF.

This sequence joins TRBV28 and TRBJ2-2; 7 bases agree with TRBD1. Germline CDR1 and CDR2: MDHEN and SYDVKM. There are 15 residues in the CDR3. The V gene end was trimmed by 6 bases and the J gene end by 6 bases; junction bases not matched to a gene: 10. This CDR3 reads CASSYTSGGSGELFF. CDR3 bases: TGTGCCAGCAGCTACACTTCAGGGGGTTCCGGGGAGCTGTTTTTT.

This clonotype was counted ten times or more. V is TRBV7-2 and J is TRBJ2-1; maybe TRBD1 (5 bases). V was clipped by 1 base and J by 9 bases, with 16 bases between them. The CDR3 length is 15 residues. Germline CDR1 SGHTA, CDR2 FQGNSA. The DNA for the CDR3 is TGTGCCAGCAGCTTAGAAGCACAGGACGCTCCTGAGCAGTTCTTC. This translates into CASSLEAQDAPEQFF.

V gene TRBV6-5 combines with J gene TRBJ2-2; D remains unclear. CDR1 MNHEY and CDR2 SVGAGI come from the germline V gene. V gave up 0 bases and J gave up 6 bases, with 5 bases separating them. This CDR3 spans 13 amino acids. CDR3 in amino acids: CASSYSFPGELFF. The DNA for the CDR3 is TGTGCCAGCAGTTACTCGTTCCCCGGGGAGCTGTTTTTT.

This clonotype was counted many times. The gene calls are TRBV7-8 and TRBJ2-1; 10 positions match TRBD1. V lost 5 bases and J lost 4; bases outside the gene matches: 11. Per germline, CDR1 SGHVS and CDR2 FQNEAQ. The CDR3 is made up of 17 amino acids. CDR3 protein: CASSAVVDRGPYNEQFF. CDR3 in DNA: TGTGCCAGCAGCGCCGTGGTCGACAGGGGGCCGTACAATGAGCAGTTCTTC.

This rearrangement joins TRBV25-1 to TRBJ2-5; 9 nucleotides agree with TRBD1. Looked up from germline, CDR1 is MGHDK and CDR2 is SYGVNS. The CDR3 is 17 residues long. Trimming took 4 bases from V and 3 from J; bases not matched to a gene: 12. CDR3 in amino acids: CASSARTGEKSKETQYF. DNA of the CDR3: TGTGCCAGCAGTGCCCGGACAGGGGAGAAGAGTAAAGAGACCCAGTACTTC.

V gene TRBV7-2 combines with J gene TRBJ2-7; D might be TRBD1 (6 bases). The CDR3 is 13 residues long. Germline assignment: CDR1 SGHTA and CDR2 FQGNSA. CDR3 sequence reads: CVNSLDRTYEQYV. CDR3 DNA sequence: TGTGTCAACAGCCTGGACAGAACCTACGAGCAGTACGTC.

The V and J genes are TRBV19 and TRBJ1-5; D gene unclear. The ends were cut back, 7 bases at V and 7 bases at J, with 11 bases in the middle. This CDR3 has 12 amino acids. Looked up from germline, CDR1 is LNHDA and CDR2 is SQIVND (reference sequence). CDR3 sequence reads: CASNPGMQPQHF. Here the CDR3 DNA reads TGTGCCAGTAATCCCGGTATGCAGCCCCAGCATTTT.

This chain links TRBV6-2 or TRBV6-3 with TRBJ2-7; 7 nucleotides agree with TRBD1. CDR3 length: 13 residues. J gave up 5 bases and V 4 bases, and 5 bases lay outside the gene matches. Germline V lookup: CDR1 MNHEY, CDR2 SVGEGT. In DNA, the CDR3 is TGTGCCAGCAGTTCTACAGGGGACCACGAGCAGTACGTC. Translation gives CASSSTGDHEQYV.

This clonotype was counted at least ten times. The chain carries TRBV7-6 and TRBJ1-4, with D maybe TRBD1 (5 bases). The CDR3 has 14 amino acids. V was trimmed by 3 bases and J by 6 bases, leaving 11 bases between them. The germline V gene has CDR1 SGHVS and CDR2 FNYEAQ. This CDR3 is CASSLGGVDEKLFF. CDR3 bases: TGTGCCAGCAGCTTGGGAGGGGTCGATGAAAAACTGTTTTTT.

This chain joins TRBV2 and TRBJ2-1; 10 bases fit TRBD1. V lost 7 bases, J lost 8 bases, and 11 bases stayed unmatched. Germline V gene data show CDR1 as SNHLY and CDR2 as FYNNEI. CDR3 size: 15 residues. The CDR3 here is CASKGRQGAMDEQFF. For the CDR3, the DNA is TGTGCCAGCAAGGGGAGACAGGGGGCTATGGATGAGCAGTTCTTC.

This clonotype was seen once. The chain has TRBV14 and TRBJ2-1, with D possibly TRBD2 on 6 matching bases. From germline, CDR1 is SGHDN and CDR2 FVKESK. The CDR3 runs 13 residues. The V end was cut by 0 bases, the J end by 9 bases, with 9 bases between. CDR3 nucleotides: TGTGCCAGCAGCCAAGATGGGAGGAGTGAGCAGTTCTTC. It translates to CASSQDGRSEQFF.

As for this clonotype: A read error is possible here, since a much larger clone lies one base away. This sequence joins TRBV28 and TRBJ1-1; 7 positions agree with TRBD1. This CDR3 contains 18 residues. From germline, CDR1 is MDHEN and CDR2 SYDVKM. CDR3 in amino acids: CASSLTLETGAPNTGAFF. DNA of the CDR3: TGTGCCAGCAGTTTGACCCTCGAAACAGGGGCGCCGAACACTGGAGCTTTCTTT.

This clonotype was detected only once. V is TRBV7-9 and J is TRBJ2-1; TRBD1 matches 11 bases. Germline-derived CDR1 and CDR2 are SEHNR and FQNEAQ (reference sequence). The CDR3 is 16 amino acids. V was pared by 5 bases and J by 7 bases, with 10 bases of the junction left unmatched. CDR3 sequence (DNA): TGTGCCAGCAGCGTACCAGGACAGGGGGCCAATAATGAGCAGTTCTTC. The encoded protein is CASSVPGQGANNEQFF.

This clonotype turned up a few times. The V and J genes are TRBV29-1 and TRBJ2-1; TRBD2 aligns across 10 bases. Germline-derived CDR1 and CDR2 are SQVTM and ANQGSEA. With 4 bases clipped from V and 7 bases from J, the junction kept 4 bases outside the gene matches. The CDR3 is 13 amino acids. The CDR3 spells CSVVSGGGNEQFF. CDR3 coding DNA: TGCAGCGTTGTAAGCGGGGGGGGAAATGAGCAGTTCTTC.

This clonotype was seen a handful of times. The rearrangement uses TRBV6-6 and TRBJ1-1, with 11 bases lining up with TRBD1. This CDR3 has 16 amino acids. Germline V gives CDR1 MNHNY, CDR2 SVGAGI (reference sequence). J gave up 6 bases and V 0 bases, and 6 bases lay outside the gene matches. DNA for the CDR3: TGTGCCAGCAGTTACTCGATAGGACAGGGGGCCCCTGAAGCTTTCTTT. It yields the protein CASSYSIGQGAPEAFF.

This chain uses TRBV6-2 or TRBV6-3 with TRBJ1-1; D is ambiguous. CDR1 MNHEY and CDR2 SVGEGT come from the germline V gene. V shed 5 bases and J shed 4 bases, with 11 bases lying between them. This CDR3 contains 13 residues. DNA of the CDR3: TGTGCCAGCAGTCCATCTTGGGCCACTGAAGCTTTCTTT. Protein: CASSPSWATEAFF.